The clone carrying this T cell receptor (beta chain) was seen a few times. The antigen remains unidentified. These data are taken from a study of blood T cells in healthy people across ages. Researchers isolated at least 7 million PBMCs per sample. General observations from the study: The study found TCR beta diversity correlated strongly with naive T cell percentage.

Germline V gene data show CDR1 as SGHRS and CDR2 as YFSETQ. Trimming took 7 bases from V and 3 from J, leaving 13 bases between them. The CDR3 is 13 residues long. Alongside a J-beta primer mix, a sample-barcoded 5' primer served in a second PCR lasting about 6 to 12 cycles. TCRdb re-called the 5' RACE reads through MiXCR, storing one row per CDR3 protein. The repertoire holds about 730,000 distinct CDR3 sequences, with around 40% as singletons. The chain links TRBV5-1 to TRBJ1-1; tentative D call: TRBD1 (5 bases). This sequence originates from a woman aged 60-70 years in good health. The material sequenced was blood. The CDR3 spells CASSRGVDTEAFF. In DNA form, the CDR3 reads TGCGCCAGCTCTAGGGGAGTGGACACTGAAGCTTTCTTT.